These T cell receptor beta chains were read from a single sample in a study of blood T cell repertoires in COVID-19. Clones were read by immunoSEQ multiplex PCR, and TCRdb kept only the in-frame ones, dropping some. The data contain roughly 480,000 clones, roughly nine tenths of them singletons. Sequencing was performed on peripheral blood. The receptors here all came from a man between 18 and 29 years old with COVID-19, enrolled during active disease. Each CDR3 is given with its conserved first and last residue. The D gene is left open where the match is weak. Size tells how often a clone was seen (once, few, many) or the class of an expanded clone, and some rows leave it out.

TRBV7-6	NA	NA	TRBJ2-2	TGTGCCAGCAGCTTAGGATCGGGTCTTGTCACCGGGGAGCTGTTTTTT	CASSLGSGLVTGELFF
TRBV7-2	NA	NA	TRBJ1-5	TGTGCCAGCAGCCCCTACGATCAGCCCCAGCATTTT	CASSPYDQPQHF
TRBV7-8	NA	once	TRBJ2-1	TGTGCCAGCAGCCGCACGGTGGTAGCGGCCTACAATGAGCAGTTCTTC	CASSRTVVAAYNEQFF
TRBV5-8	TRBD2	NA	TRBJ2-1	TGTGCCAGCAGCTTGTCCGGGAGGTTTTACAATGAGCAGTTCTTC	CASSLSGRFYNEQFF
TRBV5-5	TRBD1	NA	TRBJ2-3	TGTGCCAGCAGCCGGTCTGCAGGGGGCAAGAGAGATACGCAGTATTTT	CASSRSAGGKRDTQYF
TRBV24-1	TRBD1	few	TRBJ1-2	TGTGCCACCAGTGATCCGGGACAGGGTGACTATGGCTACACCTTC	CATSDPGQGDYGYTF
TRBV5-1	NA	NA	TRBJ1-4	TGCGCCAGCAGCTTGGCTGGGAGGAAAGGGGAAAAACTGTTTTTT	CASSLAGRKGEKLFF
TRBV6-5	NA	NA	TRBJ2-5	TGTGCCAGCAGCCCAACAGGGTACCAAGAGACCCAGTACTTC	CASSPTGYQETQYF
TRBV6-5	NA	NA	TRBJ1-1	TGTGCCAGCAGTTACCAGTTGAACACTGAAGCTTTCTTT	CASSYQLNTEAFF
TRBV6-5	NA	once	TRBJ2-1	TGTGCCAGCAGTCCACGTGACAGAAACAATGAGCAGTTCTTC	CASSPRDRNNEQFF
TRBV5-4	NA	NA	TRBJ2-7	TGTGCCAGCAGCTTTAAGGGCGGGACTGAGTACGAGCAGTACTTC	CASSFKGGTEYEQYF
TRBV19	TRBD1	once	TRBJ1-1	TGTGCCAGTAGTCCGACAGGGAGGAAGCAGACTGAAGCTTTCTTT	CASSPTGRKQTEAFF
TRBV9	NA	NA	TRBJ2-7	TGTGCCAGCAGCGCCGATGAGAACGAGCAGTACTTC	CASSADENEQYF
TRBV2	NA	NA	TRBJ2-5	TGTGCCAGCAACGACTACAACCAAGAGACCCAGTACTTC	CASNDYNQETQYF
TRBV7-2	TRBD1	NA	TRBJ1-2	TGTGCCAGCAGCCCAGGGACAGGGGTACGCTATGGCTACACCTTC	CASSPGTGVRYGYTF
TRBV10-1	NA	NA	TRBJ2-2	TGCGCCAGCAGTGGACTAGCGAACACCGGGGAGCTGTTTTTT	CASSGLANTGELFF